Following are 14 T cell receptor beta chains from one sample sequenced in a study of identical twins. MiXCR, applied by TCRdb to the 5' RACE reads, yields one record per CDR3 protein. The repertoire includes a few hundred thousand distinct CDR3 sequences, approximately 14% of them detected once, and nearly 0.45% sits in the top ten. The data also belong to a second study, concerning yellow fever vaccine responses in identical twins.

The sequencing sample was made of CD4+ T cells sorted from blood. These receptors all come from a woman aged 18-30 years in good health.

This clonotype was detected many times. The V gene is TRBV12-3 or TRBV12-4, the J gene TRBJ2-6; 8 nucleotides align to TRBD1. The length of the CDR3 is 16 residues. After removal of 8 bases from V and 0 bases from J, the junction contained 6 bases not matched to a gene. This chain's CDR3 is CASGGQGNSGANVLTF. Written as DNA, the CDR3 is TGTGCCAGCGGTGGACAGGGCAACTCTGGGGCCAACGTCCTGACTTTC.

This sequence joins TRBV11-3 and TRBJ2-7, with D possibly being TRBD1 (6 bases). The CDR3 length is 16 residues. The V gene lost 4 bases and the J gene lost 1 base, with 17 bases spanning the gap. The germline V gene encodes CDR1 SGHNT and CDR2 YENEEA. The CDR3 loop is CASSSIQADRSYEQYF. The DNA of the CDR3 is TGTGCCAGCAGCTCCATCCAAGCCGACAGGTCCTACGAGCAGTACTTC.

This clonotype was counted a few times. V gene TRBV12-3 or TRBV12-4 combines with J gene TRBJ2-7; TRBD1 matches 7 bases. This CDR3 comprises 13 residues. The V gene end was trimmed by 6 bases and the J gene end by 0 bases; junction bases not matched to a gene: 2. Written as DNA, the CDR3 is TGTGCCAGCAGAAGGACAGGCTCCTACGAGCAGTACGTC. Translation: CASRRTGSYEQYV.

A few counts support this clonotype. V gene TRBV5-1 combines with J gene TRBJ2-3, with 10 bases that match TRBD2. V trimming: 1 base; J trimming: 3 bases; junction bases outside the gene matches: 5. The V gene's germline CDR1 is SGHRS and CDR2 YFSETQ. CDR3 size: 16 residues. CDR3 DNA: TGCGCCAGCAGCTTGTTAACTAGCGGGACGACAGATACGCAGTATTTT. Protein product: CASSLLTSGTTDTQYF.

The J gene is TRBJ2-5, the V gene TRBV6-5; D might be TRBD1 (5 bases). This CDR3 region has 14 residues. Germline V gene lookup returns CDR1 MNHEY and CDR2 SVGAGI. V shed 2 bases and J shed 5 bases, with 12 bases lying between them. The CDR3 protein is CASSYERGWETQYF. The CDR3 coding sequence is TGTGCCAGCAGTTACGAAAGGGGTTGGGAGACCCAGTACTTC.

This clonotype came up a few times. CDR3 coding DNA: TGTGCCAGCCGCGGTGAACGGAGGACAGATACGCAGTATTTT. It is translated as CASRGERRTDTQYF. The rearrangement joins TRBV7-2 to TRBJ2-3; weak D call: TRBD2 (5 bases). V was clipped by 8 bases and J by 3 bases, with 15 bases between them. CDR3 length: 14 amino acids. Germline CDR1 reads SGHTA; CDR2 reads FQGNSA.

This chain joins TRBV4-1 and TRBJ2-3, with 12 positions matching TRBD1. Losses at the gene ends were 3 bases for V and 3 bases for J; bases not matched to a gene: 13. Germline V gene data show CDR1 as MGHRA and CDR2 as YSYEKL. The CDR3 has 19 residues. For the CDR3, the DNA is TGCGCCAGCAGCCAGACGGGACAGGGGGCGGCTTTTGGTACAGATACGCAGTATTTT. Translated: CASSQTGQGAAFGTDTQYF.

This chain connects TRBV20-1 to TRBJ2-5, with TRBD2 as a possible D gene (6 bases). CDR3 length: 14 residues. Looked up from germline, CDR1 is DFQATT and CDR2 is SNEGSKA (reference sequence). V was cut by 3 bases and J by 0 bases, with 11 bases left in between. The CDR3 DNA reads as TGCAGTGCTAGGCCAACTAGCCACCAAGAGACCCAGTACTTC. This gives the protein CSARPTSHQETQYF.

The chain combines TRBV3-1 with TRBJ2-2; D is unresolved. The CDR3 totals 15 residues. In germline, CDR1 is LGHDT, CDR2 YNNKEL (reference sequence). Trimming took 3 bases from V and 4 from J, leaving 12 bases between them. CDR3 DNA sequence: TGTGCCAGCAGCCAGCAAATCGGAGTCACCGGGGAGCTGTTTTTT. Translating it yields CASSQQIGVTGELFF.

CDR3 amino acids: CASSVRGLSTDTQYF. In nucleotides, the CDR3 is TGTGCCAGCAGCGTCAGGGGGCTGAGCACAGATACGCAGTATTTT. The J gene is TRBJ2-3, the V gene TRBV9; 8 bases are a match to TRBD1. The CDR3 length is 15 residues. CDR1 and CDR2 from the germline V gene are SGDLS and YYNGEE. The V segment lost 2 bases and the J segment 0 bases; nucleotides outside the gene matches: 2.

The rearrangement joins TRBV28 to TRBJ2-7, with TRBD2 identical over 8 bases. This CDR3 has 17 residues. CDR1 and CDR2 from the germline V gene are MDHEN and SYDVKM. V lost 1 base to trimming and J lost 6 bases; unmatched junction nucleotides: 14. The CDR3 loop is CASSLSGAGRGLGEQYF. Written as DNA, the CDR3 is TGTGCCAGCAGTTTATCGGGTGCAGGGAGGGGACTAGGCGAGCAGTACTTC.

The chain employs TRBV7-9 and TRBJ1-1; 7 positions agree with TRBD1. The trim removed 5 bases at V and 5 bases at J, leaving 11 bases unmatched. This CDR3 region has 15 residues. Germline CDR1 and CDR2: SEHNR and FQNEAQ (reference sequence). CDR3 in amino acids: CASSNDRVGGTEAFF. DNA of the CDR3: TGTGCCAGCAGCAACGACAGGGTCGGAGGGACTGAAGCTTTCTTT. The full variable domain, in which reference TRBV7-9 and TRBJ1-1 provide the parts outside the CDR3, is DTGVSQNPRHKITKRGQNVTFRCDPISEHNRLYWYRQTLGQGPEFLTYFQNEAQLEKSRLLSDRFSAERPKGSFSTLEIQRTEQGDSAMYLCASSNDRVGGTEAFFGQGTRLTVV.

This clonotype was found a few times. This chain links TRBV2 with TRBJ2-7; D perhaps matches TRBD2 (5 bases). CDR1 and CDR2 (germline): SNHLY, FYNNEI. V lost 7 bases and J lost 1, with 11 bases in between. The CDR3 length is 13 residues. CDR3 nucleotide sequence: TGTGCCAGCAATTTCGGGATTTCCTACGAGCAGTACTTC. Its translation is CASNFGISYEQYF.

V gene TRBV7-3 combines with J gene TRBJ2-5, with D hard to call. The CDR3 has 14 residues. Germline CDR1 reads SGHTA; CDR2 reads FQGTGA. Trimming took off 2 bases at V and 5 bases at J, with 12 bases between the two ends. CDR3 nucleotide sequence: TGTGCCAGCAGCTTAGGCGCGAACGGGGAGACCCAGTACTTC. Encoded protein: CASSLGANGETQYF. Combining the CDR3 with reference TRBV7-3 and TRBJ2-5 gives the whole variable domain GAGVSQTPSNKVTEKGKYVELRCDPISGHTALYWYRQSLGQGPEFLIYFQGTGAADDSGLPNDRFFAVRPEGSVSTLKIQRTERGDSAVYLCASSLGANGETQYFGPGTRLLVL.